This T cell receptor (beta chain) was identified during a study of cytomegalovirus exposure and HLA in healthy donors. The study's findings and limits: Later analysis showed TCR association rates varying by HLA locus, highest for DRB1 and lowest for HLA-C. A missense DCLRE1C variant was associated with V- and J-gene trimming of TCR beta chains in a later analysis, and an independent cohort replicated the association.

PCR used 60 Vbeta primers and 13 Jbeta primers. Sequencing was performed with immunoSEQ multiplex PCR; in TCRdb, only in-frame clones are kept and a portion is missing. The sample contains some 150,000 clones, approximately 80% of which appear only once. The CDR3 loop spans 15 amino acids. Germline CDR1 reads SGHRS; CDR2 reads YFSETQ. The germline V and J ends were trimmed by 0 bases and 4 bases, with 10 bases remaining between them. Regarding this clone: Its antigen is not identified.

This chain connects TRBV5-1 to TRBJ2-2, with D possibly TRBD1 on 6 matching bases. The TCR sequence derives from a female donor in good health and CMV-seropositive. Sequencing input: PBMCs. CDR3 sequence: CASSLGDRITGELFF. In DNA form, the CDR3 reads TGCGCCAGCAGCTTGGGAGACAGGATCACCGGGGAGCTGTTTTTT.